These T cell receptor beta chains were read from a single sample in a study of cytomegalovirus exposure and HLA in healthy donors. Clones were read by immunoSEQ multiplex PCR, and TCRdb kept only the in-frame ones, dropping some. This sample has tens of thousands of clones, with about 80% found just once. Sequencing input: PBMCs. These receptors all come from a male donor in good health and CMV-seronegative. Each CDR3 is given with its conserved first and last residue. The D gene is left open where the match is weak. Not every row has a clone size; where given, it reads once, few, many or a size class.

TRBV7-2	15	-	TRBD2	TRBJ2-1	TGTGCCAGCCACCGCGGGGGATATGCCTACAATGAGCAGTTCTTC	CASHRGGYAYNEQFF
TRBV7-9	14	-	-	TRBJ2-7	TGTGCCAGCAGCTCGCAACAGGGTCCCTACGAGCAGTACTTC	CASSSQQGPYEQYF
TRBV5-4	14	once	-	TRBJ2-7	TGTGCCAGCAGCTTGGGGCAGGGTTTCTACGAGCAGTACTTC	CASSLGQGFYEQYF
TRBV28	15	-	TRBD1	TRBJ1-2	TGTGCCAGCACCCCCTCGGACAGGCTTAACTATGGCTACACCTTC	CASTPSDRLNYGYTF
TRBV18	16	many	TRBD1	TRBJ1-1	TGTGCCAGCTCGCCAGCCCGGGACAGGGTAAATACTGAAGCTTTCTTT	CASSPARDRVNTEAFF
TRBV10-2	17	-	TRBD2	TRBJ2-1	TGCGCCAGTTTCATGACTAGCGGGAGATCCTCCTACAATGAGCAGTTCTTC	CASFMTSGRSSYNEQFF
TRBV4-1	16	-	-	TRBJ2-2	TGCGCCAGCAGCCAAGATATAGGGCAGGGTACCGGGGAGCTGTTTTTT	CASSQDIGQGTGELFF
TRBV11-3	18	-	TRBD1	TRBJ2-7	TGTGCCAGCAGCTTAAATCGCGACAGGGTTAAGGAACTATCCGCGCAGTACTTC	CASSLNRDRVKELSAQYF
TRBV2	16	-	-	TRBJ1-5	TGTGCCAGCAGTCCCGACAGAATGGGTAATAATCAGCCCCAGCATTTT	CASSPDRMGNNQPQHF
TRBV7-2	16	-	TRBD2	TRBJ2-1	TGTGCCAGCAGCTTACCCCTACTAGCGGCCCGCAATGAGCAGTTCTTC	CASSLPLLAARNEQFF
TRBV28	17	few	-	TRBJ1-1	TGTGCCAGCAGTTTACGCCCGGGGAGGGGAGGAAACACTGAAGCTTTCTTT	CASSLRPGRGGNTEAFF
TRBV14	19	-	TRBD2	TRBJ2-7	TGTGCCAGCAGCCCAAACCCGGGACTAGCGGGGGGGCCCTCCTACGAGCAGTACTTC	CASSPNPGLAGGPSYEQYF
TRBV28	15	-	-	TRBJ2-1	TGTGCCAGCAGTTCCTCCCAGGGGCGGCTCAATGAGCAGTTCTTC	CASSSSQGRLNEQFF
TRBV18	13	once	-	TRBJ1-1	TGTGCCAGCTCAGACAACCAGAACACTGAAGCTTTCTTT	CASSDNQNTEAFF
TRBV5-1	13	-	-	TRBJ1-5	TGCGCCAGCAGCTTGGAGGGGCATCAGCCCCAGCATTTT	CASSLEGHQPQHF
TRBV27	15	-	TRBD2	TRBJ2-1	TGTGCCAGCAGTTTATCCCCGACTAGCGGGAGTTGTAAGTTCTTC	CASSLSPTSGSCKFF
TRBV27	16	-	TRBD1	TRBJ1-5	TGTGCCAGCAGTTTAAAGGCAGGGGGGATCAATCAGCCCCAGCATTTT	CASSLKAGGINQPQHF
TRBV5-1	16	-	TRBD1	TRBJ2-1	TGCGCCAGCAGCTTGGTGACAGGGGGGCACGTCAGTGAGCAGTTCTTC	CASSLVTGGHVSEQFF
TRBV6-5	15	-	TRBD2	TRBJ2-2	TGTGCCAGCAGTAAGAGCGGGAAACGCCCCGGGGAGCTGTTTTTT	CASSKSGKRPGELFF
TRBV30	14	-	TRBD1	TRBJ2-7	TGTGCCTGGAGAGGACAGGGCAGCTCCTACGAGCAGTACTTC	CAWRGQGSSYEQYF
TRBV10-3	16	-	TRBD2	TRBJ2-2	TGTGCCATCAGTGACCCCGGGGGGGAGGAAGCCGGGGAGCTGTTTTTT	CAISDPGGEEAGELFF
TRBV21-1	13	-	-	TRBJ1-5	TGTGCCAGCAGCAAGACAGGGAATCAGCCCCAGCATTTT	CASSKTGNQPQHF
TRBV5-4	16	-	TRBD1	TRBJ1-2	TGTGCCAGCAGCTTGGGGACAGGGGGCGAAGACGGCGGCTACACCTTC	CASSLGTGGEDGGYTF
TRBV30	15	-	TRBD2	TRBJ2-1	TGTGCCTGGAGCGTCAGCGGGGGACGCTACAATGAGCAGTTCTTC	CAWSVSGGRYNEQFF
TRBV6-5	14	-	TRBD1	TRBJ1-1	TGTGCCAGCAGACTGACAGGGGGGAACACTGAAGCTTTCTTT	CASRLTGGNTEAFF
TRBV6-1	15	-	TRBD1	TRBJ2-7	TGTGCCAGCGAAGATGACAGGGGGCTTTTCTACGAGCAGTACTTC	CASEDDRGLFYEQYF
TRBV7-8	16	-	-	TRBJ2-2	TGCGCAAGCACGGGCGGCGGGACCCAAAGCACCGGGGAGCTGTTTTTT	CASTGGGTQSTGELFF
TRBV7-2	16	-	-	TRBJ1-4	TGTGCCAGCAGCTCAGCGAGCGCTGCAACTAATGAAAAACTGTTTTTT	CASSSASAATNEKLFF
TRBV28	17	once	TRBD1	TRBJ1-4	TGTGCCAGCAGCTCTGGACAGGGGTTTGCAACTAATGAAAAACTGTTTTTT	CASSSGQGFATNEKLFF
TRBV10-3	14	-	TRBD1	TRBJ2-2	TGTGCCATCAGGGGACAGGGGGACACCGGGGAGCTGTTTTTT	CAIRGQGDTGELFF
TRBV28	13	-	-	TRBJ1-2	TGTGCCAGCAAACCGACAGGACTGCTCGGCTACACCTTC	CASKPTGLLGYTF